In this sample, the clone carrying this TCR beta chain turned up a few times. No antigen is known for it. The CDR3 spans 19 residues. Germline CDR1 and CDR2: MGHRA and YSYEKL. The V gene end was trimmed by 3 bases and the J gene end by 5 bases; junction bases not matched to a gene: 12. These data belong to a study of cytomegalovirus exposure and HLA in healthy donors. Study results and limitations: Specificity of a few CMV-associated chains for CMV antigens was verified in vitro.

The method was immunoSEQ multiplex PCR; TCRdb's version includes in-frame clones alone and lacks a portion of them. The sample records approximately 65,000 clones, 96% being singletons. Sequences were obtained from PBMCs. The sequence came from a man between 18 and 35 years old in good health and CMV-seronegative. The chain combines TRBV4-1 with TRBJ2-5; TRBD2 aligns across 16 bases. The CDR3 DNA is TGCGCCAGCAGCCATCCGGGACTAGCGGGAGGGCCGGGAAGGGAGACCCAGTACTTC. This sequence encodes CASSHPGLAGGPGRETQYF.